This T cell receptor beta chain emerged from a study of T cells in Graves' hyperthyroidism and ophthalmopathy. Study-level results: Most thyroid clonotypes that were expanded above 0.001 also turned up in blood. Ophthalmopathy cases were set apart from stable hyperthyroidism by a 13 V-J model.

Concerning this clonotype itself: Its antigen is not known.

Amplification of TCR beta CDR3 regions used RNA as the template. A set of HTBI primers served as the primers for a first-round RT-PCR of the TCR CDR3. TCRdb reanalysed the multiplex PCR reads using MiXCR and keeps one entry per CDR3 protein. The sample carries 350,000 to 400,000 distinct CDR3 sequences, more than 11% recorded once. The sample was blood. This receptor was obtained from a woman aged 55-69 years with Graves' hyperthyroidism.

CDR3 DNA: TGTGCCAGCAGCCAAGGGACAGGGGGCATCAACGGGGAGCTGTTTTTT. It is translated as CASSQGTGGINGELFF. The chain is built from TRBV3-1 and TRBJ2-2; TRBD1 matches 11 bases. Trimming removed 1 base from V and 7 bases from J; junction bases left unmatched: 5. Looked up from germline, CDR1 is LGHDT and CDR2 is YNNKEL (reference sequence). The CDR3 spans 16 residues.